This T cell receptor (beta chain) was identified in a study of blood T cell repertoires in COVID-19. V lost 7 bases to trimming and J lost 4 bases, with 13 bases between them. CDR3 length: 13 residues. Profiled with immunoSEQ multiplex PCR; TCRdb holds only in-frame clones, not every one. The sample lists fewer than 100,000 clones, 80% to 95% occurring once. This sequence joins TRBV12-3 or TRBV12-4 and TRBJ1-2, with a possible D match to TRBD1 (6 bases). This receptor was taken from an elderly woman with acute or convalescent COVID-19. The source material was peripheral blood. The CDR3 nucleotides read TGTGCCAGCACCTGGGGGCAGAGCTATGGCTACACCTTC. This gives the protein CASTWGQSYGYTF.